This TCR beta chain emerged from a study of Graves' ophthalmopathy and Graves' hyperthyroidism. Germline CDR1 is SGHRS and CDR2 is YFSETQ. CDR3 length: 18 residues. The V and J ends lost 3 bases and 5 bases respectively, with 26 bases between them. Researchers took RNA transcripts and amplified TCR beta CDR3 regions from them. First-round RT-PCR relied on HTBI primers, and a second-round multiplex PCR came next. TCRdb ran MiXCR on the multiplex PCR reads and lists one entry per CDR3 protein. The repertoire holds about 1.2 million distinct CDR3 sequences, with approximately 35% as singletons. In this sample, this clonotype turned up a few times. Antigen: not known. Ages of hyperthyroidism patients ran from 18 to 65, and their diagnoses were new, under 2 months' duration. Diagnosis relied on clinical symptoms, serum thyroxine, TRAb, thyroid ultrasound and orbital computed tomography. Study-wide findings and caveats: Appearing in blood as well were most expanded thyroid clonotypes above 0.001 frequency.

The sequenced sample was peripheral blood or thyroid tissue (not recorded which). The V and J genes are TRBV5-1 and TRBJ2-5, with a weak D call TRBD2 (5 bases). The clonotype comes from an adult man with Graves' hyperthyroidism. CDR3 residues: CASSSANLQGRHVETQYF. The CDR3 DNA sequence: TGCGCCAGCAGCTCCGCCAACCTCCAAGGGAGACACGTCGAGACCCAGTACTTC.